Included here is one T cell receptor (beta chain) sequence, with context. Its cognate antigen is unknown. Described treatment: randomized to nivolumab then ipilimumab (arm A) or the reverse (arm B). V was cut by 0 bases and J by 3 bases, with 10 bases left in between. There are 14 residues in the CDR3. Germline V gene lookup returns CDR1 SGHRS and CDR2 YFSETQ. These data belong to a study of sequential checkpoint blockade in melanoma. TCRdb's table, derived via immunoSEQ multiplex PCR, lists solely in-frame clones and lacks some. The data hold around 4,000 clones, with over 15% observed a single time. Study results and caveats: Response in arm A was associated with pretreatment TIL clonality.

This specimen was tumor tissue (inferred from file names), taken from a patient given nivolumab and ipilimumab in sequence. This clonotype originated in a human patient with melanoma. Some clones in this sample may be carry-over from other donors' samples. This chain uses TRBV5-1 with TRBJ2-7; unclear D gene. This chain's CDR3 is CASSLVLSSYEQYF. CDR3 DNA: TGCGCCAGCAGCTTGGTCCTCAGTAGCTACGAGCAGTACTTC. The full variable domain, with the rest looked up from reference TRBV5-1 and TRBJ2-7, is KAGVTQTPRYLIKTRGQQVTLSCSPISGHRSVSWYQQTPGQGLQFLFEYFSETQRNKGNFPGRFSGRQFSNSRSEMNVSTLELGDSALYLCASSLVLSSYEQYFGPGTRLTVT.